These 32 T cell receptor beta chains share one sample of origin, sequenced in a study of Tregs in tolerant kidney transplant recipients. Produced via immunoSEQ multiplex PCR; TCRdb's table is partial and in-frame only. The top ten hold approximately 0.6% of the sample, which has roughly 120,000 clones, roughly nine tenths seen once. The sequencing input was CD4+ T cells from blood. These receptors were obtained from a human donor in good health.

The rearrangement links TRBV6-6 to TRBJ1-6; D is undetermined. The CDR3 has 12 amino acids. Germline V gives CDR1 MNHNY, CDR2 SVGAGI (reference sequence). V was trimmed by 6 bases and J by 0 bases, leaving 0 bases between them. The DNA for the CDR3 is TGTGCCAGCAGCTCCTATAATTCACCCCTCCACTTT. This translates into CASSSYNSPLHF.

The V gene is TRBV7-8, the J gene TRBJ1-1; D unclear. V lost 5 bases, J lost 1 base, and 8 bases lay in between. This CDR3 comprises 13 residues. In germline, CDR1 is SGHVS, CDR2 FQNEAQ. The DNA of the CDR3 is TGTGCCAGCAGCCGAGGGCGGAACACTGAAGCTTTCTTT. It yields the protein CASSRGRNTEAFF.

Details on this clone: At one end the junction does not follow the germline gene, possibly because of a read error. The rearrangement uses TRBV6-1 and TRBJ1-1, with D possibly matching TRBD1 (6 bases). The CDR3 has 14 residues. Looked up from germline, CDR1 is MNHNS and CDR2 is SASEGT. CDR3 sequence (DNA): TGTGCCAGCACTGAACAGGGATTGAACACTGAAGCTTTCTTT. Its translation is CASTEQGLNTEAFF.

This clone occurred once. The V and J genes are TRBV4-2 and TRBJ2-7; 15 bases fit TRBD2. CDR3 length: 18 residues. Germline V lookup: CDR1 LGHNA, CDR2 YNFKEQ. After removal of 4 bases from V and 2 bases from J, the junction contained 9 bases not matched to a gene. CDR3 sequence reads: CASSLGLAGGQTPYEQYF. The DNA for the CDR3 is TGTGCCAGCAGCCTTGGACTAGCGGGGGGGCAAACCCCCTACGAGCAGTACTTC.

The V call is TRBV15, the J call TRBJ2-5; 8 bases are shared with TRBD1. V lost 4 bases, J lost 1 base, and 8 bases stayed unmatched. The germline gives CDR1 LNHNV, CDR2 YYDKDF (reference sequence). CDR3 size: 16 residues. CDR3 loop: CATSIGQGASQETQYF. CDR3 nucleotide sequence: TGTGCCACCAGCATCGGTCAGGGGGCCTCCCAAGAGACCCAGTACTTC.

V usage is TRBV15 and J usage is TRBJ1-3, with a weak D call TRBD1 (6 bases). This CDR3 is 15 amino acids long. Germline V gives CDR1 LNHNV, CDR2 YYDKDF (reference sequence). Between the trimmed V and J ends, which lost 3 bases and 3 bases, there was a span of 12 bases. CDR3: CATSRPGAGGNTIYF. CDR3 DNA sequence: TGTGCCACCAGCAGGCCGGGGGCAGGTGGAAACACCATATATTTT.

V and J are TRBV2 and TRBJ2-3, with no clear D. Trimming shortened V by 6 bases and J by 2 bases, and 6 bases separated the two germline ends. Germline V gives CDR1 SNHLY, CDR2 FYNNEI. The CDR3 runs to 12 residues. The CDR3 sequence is CASRPFTDTQYF. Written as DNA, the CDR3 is TGTGCCAGCAGACCATTCACAGATACGCAGTATTTT.

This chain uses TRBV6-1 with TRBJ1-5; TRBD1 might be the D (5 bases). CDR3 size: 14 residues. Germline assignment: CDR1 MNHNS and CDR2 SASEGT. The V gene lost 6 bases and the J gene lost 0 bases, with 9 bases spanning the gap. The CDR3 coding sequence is TGTGCCAGCAGGCCGGGACCTAGCAATCAGCCCCAGCATTTT. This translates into CASRPGPSNQPQHF.

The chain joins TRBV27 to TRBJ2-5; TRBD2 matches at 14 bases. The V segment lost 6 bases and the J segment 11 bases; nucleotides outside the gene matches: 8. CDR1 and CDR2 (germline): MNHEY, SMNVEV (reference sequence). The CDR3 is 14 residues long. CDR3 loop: CASRGLAGANEQYF. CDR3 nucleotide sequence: TGTGCCAGCAGGGGACTAGCGGGAGCGAATGAGCAGTACTTC.

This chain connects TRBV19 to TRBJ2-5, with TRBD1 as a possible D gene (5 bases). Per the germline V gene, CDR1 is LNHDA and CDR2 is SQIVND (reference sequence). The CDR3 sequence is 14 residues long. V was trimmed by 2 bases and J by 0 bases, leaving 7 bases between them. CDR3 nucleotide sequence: TGTGCCAGTAGTATAACAGGCGACCAAGAGACCCAGTACTTC. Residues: CASSITGDQETQYF.

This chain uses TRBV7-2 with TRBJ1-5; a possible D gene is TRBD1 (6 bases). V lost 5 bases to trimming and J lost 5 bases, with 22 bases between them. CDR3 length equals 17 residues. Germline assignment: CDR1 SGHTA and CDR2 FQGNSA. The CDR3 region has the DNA TGTGCCAGCAGCCCTAGGGGGACTGTGGGATGGGATCAGCCCCAGCATTTT. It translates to CASSPRGTVGWDQPQHF.

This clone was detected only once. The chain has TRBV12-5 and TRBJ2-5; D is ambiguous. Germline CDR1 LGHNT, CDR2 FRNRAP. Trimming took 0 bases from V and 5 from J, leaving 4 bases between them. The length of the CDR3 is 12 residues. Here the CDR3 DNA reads TGTGCTAGTGGTTTGGTAATGGAGACCCAGTACTTC. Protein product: CASGLVMETQYF.

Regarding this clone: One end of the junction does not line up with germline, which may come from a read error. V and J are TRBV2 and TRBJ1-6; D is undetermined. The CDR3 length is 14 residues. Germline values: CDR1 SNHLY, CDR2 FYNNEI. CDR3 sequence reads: CASSEGIYNSPPHF. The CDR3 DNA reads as TGTGCCAGCAGTGAGGGGATCTATAATTCACCCCCCCACTTT.

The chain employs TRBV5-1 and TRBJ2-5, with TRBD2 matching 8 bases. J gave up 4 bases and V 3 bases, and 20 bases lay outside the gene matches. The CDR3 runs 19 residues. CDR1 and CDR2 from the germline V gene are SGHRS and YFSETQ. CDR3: CASSSGLALVSVGGETQYF. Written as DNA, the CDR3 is TGCGCCAGCAGCTCAGGACTAGCACTAGTGTCTGTTGGAGGAGAGACCCAGTACTTC.

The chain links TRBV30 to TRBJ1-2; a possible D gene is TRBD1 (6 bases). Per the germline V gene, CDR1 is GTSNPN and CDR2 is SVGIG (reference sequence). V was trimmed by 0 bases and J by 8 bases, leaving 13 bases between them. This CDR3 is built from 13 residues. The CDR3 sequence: CAWSVRTGFGYTF. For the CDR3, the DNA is TGTGCCTGGAGTGTCCGAACAGGGTTCGGCTACACCTTC.

The CDR3 reads CASSLGFEQFF. CDR3 DNA sequence: TGTGCCAGCAGCCTGGGGTTTGAGCAGTTCTTC. The chain has TRBV9 and TRBJ2-1, with D unresolved. V lost 4 bases and J 9 bases, leaving 8 bases between the germline ends. The V gene's germline CDR1 is SGDLS and CDR2 YYNGEE. This CDR3 region has 11 residues.

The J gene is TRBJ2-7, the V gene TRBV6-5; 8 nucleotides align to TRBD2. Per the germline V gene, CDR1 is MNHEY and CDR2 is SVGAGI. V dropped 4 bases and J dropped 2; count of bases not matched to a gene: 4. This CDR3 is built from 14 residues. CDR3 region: CASSWGTRPYEQYF. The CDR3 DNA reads TGTGCCAGCAGTTGGGGGACTAGACCCTACGAGCAGTACTTC.

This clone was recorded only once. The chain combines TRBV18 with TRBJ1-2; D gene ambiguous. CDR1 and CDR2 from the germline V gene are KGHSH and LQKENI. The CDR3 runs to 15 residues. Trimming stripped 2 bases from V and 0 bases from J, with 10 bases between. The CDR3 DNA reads TGTGCCAGCTCACCAAGGCCAGACGCTAACTATGGCTACACCTTC. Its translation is CASSPRPDANYGYTF.

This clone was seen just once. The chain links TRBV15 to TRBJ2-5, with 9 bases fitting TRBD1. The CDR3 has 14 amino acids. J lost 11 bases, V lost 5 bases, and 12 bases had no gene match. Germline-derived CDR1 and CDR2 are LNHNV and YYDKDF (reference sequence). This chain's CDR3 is CATSVPGTGIEQYF. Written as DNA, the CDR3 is TGTGCCACCAGCGTCCCCGGGACAGGGATAGAGCAGTACTTC. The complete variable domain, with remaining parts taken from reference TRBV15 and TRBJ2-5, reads DAMVIQNPRYQVTQFGKPVTLSCSQTLNHNVMYWYQQKSSQAPKLLFHYYDKDFNNEADTPDNFQSRRPNTSFCFLDIRSPGLGDTAMYLCATSVPGTGIEQYFGPGTRLLVL.

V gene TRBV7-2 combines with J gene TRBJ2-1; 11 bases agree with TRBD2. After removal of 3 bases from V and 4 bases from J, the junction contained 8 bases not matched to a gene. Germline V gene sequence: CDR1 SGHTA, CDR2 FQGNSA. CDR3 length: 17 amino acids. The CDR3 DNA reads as TGTGCCAGCAGCTTCCAGCCTACTAGCGGGGGTTACAATGAGCAGTTCTTC. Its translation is CASSFQPTSGGYNEQFF.

The CDR3 sequence is CASSLVGSGRGFSYNEQFF. DNA for the CDR3: TGTGCCAGCAGCTTGGTAGGTAGCGGGAGGGGATTCTCCTACAATGAGCAGTTCTTC. The V gene is TRBV5-4, the J gene TRBJ2-1; 11 positions agree with TRBD2. The CDR3 covers 19 residues. Per germline, CDR1 SGHNT and CDR2 YYREEE (reference sequence). V trimming: 0 bases; J trimming: 0 bases; junction bases outside the gene matches: 8.

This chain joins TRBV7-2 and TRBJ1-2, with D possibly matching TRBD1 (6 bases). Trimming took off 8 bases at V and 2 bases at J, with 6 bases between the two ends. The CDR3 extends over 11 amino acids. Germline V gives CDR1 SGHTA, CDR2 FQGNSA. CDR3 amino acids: CASGQNYGYTF. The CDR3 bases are TGTGCCAGCGGACAGAACTATGGCTACACCTTC.

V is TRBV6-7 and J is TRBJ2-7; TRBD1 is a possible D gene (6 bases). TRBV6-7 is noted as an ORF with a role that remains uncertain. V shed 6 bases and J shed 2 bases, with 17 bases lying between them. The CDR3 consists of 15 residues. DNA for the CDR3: TGTGCCAGCAGCCCAAGGACAGCTGACACCTACGAGCAGTACTTC. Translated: CASSPRTADTYEQYF.

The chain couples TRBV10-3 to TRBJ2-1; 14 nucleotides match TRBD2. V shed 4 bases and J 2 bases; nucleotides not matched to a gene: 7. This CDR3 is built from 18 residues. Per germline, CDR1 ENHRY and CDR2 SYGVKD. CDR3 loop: CAISGREGLAGAYNEQFF. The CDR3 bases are TGTGCCATCAGTGGGCGGGAGGGACTAGCGGGAGCCTACAATGAGCAGTTCTTC.

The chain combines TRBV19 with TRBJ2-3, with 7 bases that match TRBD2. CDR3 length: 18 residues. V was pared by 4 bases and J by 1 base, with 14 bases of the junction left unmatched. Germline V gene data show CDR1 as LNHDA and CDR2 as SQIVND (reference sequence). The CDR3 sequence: CASSTHGRGGGGTDTQYF. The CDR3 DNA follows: TGTGCCAGTAGTACCCATGGGAGGGGTGGAGGAGGCACAGATACGCAGTATTTT.

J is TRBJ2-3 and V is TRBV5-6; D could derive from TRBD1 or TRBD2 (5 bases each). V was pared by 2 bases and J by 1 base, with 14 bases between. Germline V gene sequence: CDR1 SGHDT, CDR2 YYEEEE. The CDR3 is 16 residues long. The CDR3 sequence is CASSFGTEEGTDTQYF. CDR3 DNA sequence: TGTGCCAGCAGCTTCGGGACGGAGGAGGGCACAGATACGCAGTATTTT.

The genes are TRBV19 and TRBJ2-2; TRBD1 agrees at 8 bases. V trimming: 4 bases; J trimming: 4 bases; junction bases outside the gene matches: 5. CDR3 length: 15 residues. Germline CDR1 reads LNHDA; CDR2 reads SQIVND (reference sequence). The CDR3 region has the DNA TGTGCCAGTAGTACAGGACAGGGCGGCACCGGGGAGCTGTTTTTT. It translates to CASSTGQGGTGELFF.

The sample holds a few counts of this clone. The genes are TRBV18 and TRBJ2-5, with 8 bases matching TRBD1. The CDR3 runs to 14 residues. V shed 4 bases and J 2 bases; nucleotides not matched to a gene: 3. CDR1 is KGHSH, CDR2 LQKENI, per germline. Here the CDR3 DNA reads TGTGCCAGCTCACGACGGACAGGGCAAGAGACCCAGTACTTC. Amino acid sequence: CASSRRTGQETQYF.

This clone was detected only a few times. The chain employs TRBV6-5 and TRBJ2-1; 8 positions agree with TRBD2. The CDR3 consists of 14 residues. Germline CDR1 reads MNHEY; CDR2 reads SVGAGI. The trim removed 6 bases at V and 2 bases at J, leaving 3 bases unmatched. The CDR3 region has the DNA TGTGCCAGCAGCGCGGGGGGCCCCTACAATGAGCAGTTCTTC. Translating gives CASSAGGPYNEQFF.

In DNA, the CDR3 is TGTGCCAGTAGTCTACAAGCGGGGGCGAGGTACGAGCAGTACTTC. Translated: CASSLQAGARYEQYF. The chain is built from TRBV19 and TRBJ2-7; the match to TRBD2 covers 8 bases. This CDR3 spans 15 amino acids. Germline CDR1 is LNHDA and CDR2 is SQIVND (reference sequence). The V gene end was trimmed by 5 bases and the J gene end by 4 bases; junction bases not matched to a gene: 10.

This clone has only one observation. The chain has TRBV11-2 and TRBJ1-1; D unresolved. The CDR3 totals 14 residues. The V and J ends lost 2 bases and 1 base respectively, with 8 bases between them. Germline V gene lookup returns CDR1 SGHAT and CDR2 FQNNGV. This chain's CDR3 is CASSLFSGNTEAFF. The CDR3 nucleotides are TGTGCCAGCAGCTTATTCTCGGGGAACACTGAAGCTTTCTTT.

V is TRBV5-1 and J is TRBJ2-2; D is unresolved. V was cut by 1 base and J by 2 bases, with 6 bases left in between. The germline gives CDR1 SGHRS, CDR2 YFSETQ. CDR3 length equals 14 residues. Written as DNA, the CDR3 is TGCGCCAGCAGCTTGTCACACAACACCGGGGAGCTGTTTTTT. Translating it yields CASSLSHNTGELFF.